This T cell receptor (beta chain) comes out of a study of blood T cell repertoires in COVID-19. Overall study: Sources were T cells, B-cell-depleted T cells, or PBMCs; the material itself was cDNA or gDNA.

Germline V gene lookup returns CDR1 MNHEY and CDR2 SVGAGI. The length of the CDR3 is 15 residues. The germline V and J ends were trimmed by 2 bases and 5 bases, with 13 bases remaining between them. Clones were sequenced by immunoSEQ multiplex PCR, and TCRdb holds only the in-frame ones, with some missing. The sample yields 350,000 to 450,000 clones, around 87% seen once. This chain joins TRBV6-5 and TRBJ1-5, with a weak D call TRBD1 (5 bases). Sequenced: peripheral blood. The sequence was collected from a human donor in a cohort sampled during active COVID-19. For the CDR3, the DNA is TGTGCCAGCAGTTACGGGGCCCTAAGACATCAGCCCCAGCATTTT. Translated, it gives CASSYGALRHQPQHF.